Each of the 26 T cell receptor beta chains below was sequenced from the same sample in a study of shared clonotypes between healthy human individuals. Sequencing used immunoSEQ multiplex PCR; TCRdb keeps in-frame clones, though not all of them. The table records roughly 2,000,000 clones, around 93% of them present only once. Positive CCR7 selection of CD45RO-negative cells yielded the naive CD8 cells, and terminally differentiated effector memory CD45RA+ cells were excluded. Material: naive CD8+ T cells from PBMCs. These receptors all come from a man aged 18 to 30 in good health. Some clones in this sample may be carry-over from other donors' samples.

The V gene is TRBV19, the J gene TRBJ2-3; 14 bases fit TRBD2. The CDR3 runs to 15 residues. Looked up from germline, CDR1 is LNHDA and CDR2 is SQIVND (reference sequence). Losses at the gene ends were 7 bases for V and 6 bases for J; bases not matched to a gene: 6. The DNA of the CDR3 is TGTGCCAGTAATCCGGGACTAGCGGGGGAGGATACGCAGTATTTT. It is translated as CASNPGLAGEDTQYF.

V is TRBV2 and J is TRBJ1-5; 7 nucleotides line up with TRBD1. CDR1 is SNHLY and CDR2 is FYNNEI in the germline V gene. The CDR3 contains 15 residues. With 4 bases clipped from V and 0 bases from J, the junction kept 3 bases outside the gene matches. The CDR3 spells CASSGDRYSNQPQHF. The DNA of the CDR3 is TGTGCCAGCAGTGGGGACAGATATAGCAATCAGCCCCAGCATTTT.

This chain links TRBV7-3 with TRBJ2-2; 7 nucleotides line up with TRBD1. The CDR3 runs to 16 residues. CDR1 is SGHTA and CDR2 is FQGTGA in the germline V gene. The junction had 3 bases not matched to a gene; V was cut back by 0 bases and J by 2 bases. DNA for the CDR3: TGTGCCAGCAGCTTAACCGGGGACAGAAACACCGGGGAGCTGTTTTTT. This codes for CASSLTGDRNTGELFF.

The count of this clone is one. The V call is TRBV7-8, the J call TRBJ2-5; D remains unclear. This CDR3 is built from 15 residues. V was trimmed by 1 base and J by 1 base, leaving 10 bases between them. CDR1 is SGHVS and CDR2 is FQNEAQ in the germline V gene. This CDR3 reads CASSLEPPGQETQYF. CDR3 sequence (DNA): TGTGCCAGCAGCTTAGAACCGCCAGGCCAAGAGACCCAGTACTTC.

The rearrangement joins TRBV15 to TRBJ1-1, with TRBD1 as a possible D gene (6 bases). V lost 7 bases and J 4 bases, leaving 16 bases between the germline ends. Germline V gene sequence: CDR1 LNHNV, CDR2 YYDKDF (reference sequence). The CDR3 covers 14 residues. DNA for the CDR3: TGTGCCACCAATCCTTCCACAGGGAGCACTGAAGCTTTCTTT. Translating gives CATNPSTGSTEAFF.

The chain links TRBV5-1 to TRBJ1-1; weak D call: TRBD1 (5 bases). With 0 bases removed from V and 3 bases from J, the gap between germline ends came to 12 bases. The CDR3 is 15 amino acids. Germline assignment: CDR1 SGHRS and CDR2 YFSETQ. The CDR3 here is CASSLASGRDTEAFF. The DNA of the CDR3 is TGCGCCAGCAGCTTGGCTTCGGGGCGGGACACTGAAGCTTTCTTT.

This chain uses TRBV7-2 with TRBJ2-7, with 7 bases lining up with TRBD2. The CDR3 is made up of 13 amino acids. Germline loops: CDR1 SGHTA, CDR2 FQGNSA. Trimming cost V 11 bases and J 5 bases; bases outside gene matches: 12. DNA of the CDR3: TGTGCCTCGAGGCGGGAGTTGGAAGACGAGCAGTACTTC. Residues: CASRRELEDEQYF.

V gene TRBV19 combines with J gene TRBJ2-5, with 9 bases fitting TRBD2. Germline values: CDR1 LNHDA, CDR2 SQIVND (reference sequence). This CDR3 comprises 13 residues. Trimming at V came to 3 bases and at J to 9 bases, leaving 5 bases not matched to a gene. CDR3 loop: CASSIQGGGAQYF. The CDR3 nucleotides are TGTGCCAGTAGTATCCAGGGCGGGGGGGCCCAGTACTTC.

The chain carries TRBV5-1 and TRBJ2-1; D uncertain. V lost 1 base to trimming and J lost 4 bases, with 9 bases between them. Germline V gene lookup returns CDR1 SGHRS and CDR2 YFSETQ. This CDR3 has 14 amino acids. The CDR3 bases are TGCGCCAGCAGCTTGTTCCGGCTTTACAATGAGCAGTTCTTC. It is translated as CASSLFRLYNEQFF. The whole variable domain, filled in from reference TRBV5-1 and TRBJ2-1, reads KAGVTQTPRYLIKTRGQQVTLSCSPISGHRSVSWYQQTPGQGLQFLFEYFSETQRNKGNFPGRFSGRQFSNSRSEMNVSTLELGDSALYLCASSLFRLYNEQFFGPGTRLTVL.

This rearrangement joins TRBV19 to TRBJ1-1; maybe TRBD1 (6 bases). CDR3 length: 13 amino acids. The ends were cut back, 7 bases at V and 4 bases at J, with 13 bases in the middle. Germline V gives CDR1 LNHDA, CDR2 SQIVND (reference sequence). CDR3 region: CASIPRGRTEAFF. The CDR3 bases are TGTGCCAGTATCCCTCGGGGGCGCACTGAAGCTTTCTTT.

The genes are TRBV11-2 and TRBJ2-1; TRBD2 agrees at 11 bases. The CDR3 has 19 residues. From germline, CDR1 is SGHAT and CDR2 FQNNGV. The V and J ends lost 4 bases and 4 bases, in that order; junction bases with no gene match: 15. The CDR3 here is CASSSGGLGLAGKYNEQFF. The CDR3 coding sequence is TGTGCCAGCAGCTCCGGAGGGCTTGGACTAGCGGGTAAATACAATGAGCAGTTCTTC.

V is TRBV9 and J is TRBJ2-5; the D call may be TRBD1 or TRBD2 (5 bases each). CDR3 length: 15 residues. Trimming took 4 bases from V and 9 from J, leaving 22 bases between them. CDR1 is SGDLS and CDR2 is YYNGEE in the germline V gene. CDR3 region: CASSPHNDNMGAQYF. CDR3 in DNA: TGTGCCAGCAGCCCCCACAACGACAATATGGGGGCCCAGTACTTC.

The chain combines TRBV5-1 with TRBJ2-4, with no clear D. V lost 5 bases to trimming and J lost 9 bases, with 18 bases between them. In germline, CDR1 is SGHRS, CDR2 YFSETQ. The length of the CDR3 is 14 residues. In nucleotides, the CDR3 is TGCGCCAGCAGAACCACCCTTGGTGACGGCATTCAGTACTTC. Translation: CASRTTLGDGIQYF. The full variable domain, its missing parts supplied by reference TRBV5-1 and TRBJ2-4, is KAGVTQTPRYLIKTRGQQVTLSCSPISGHRSVSWYQQTPGQGLQFLFEYFSETQRNKGNFPGRFSGRQFSNSRSEMNVSTLELGDSALYLCASRTTLGDGIQYFGAGTRLSVL.

V and J are TRBV6-5 and TRBJ2-7; 9 nucleotides agree with TRBD2. J lost 2 bases, V lost 6 bases, and 8 bases had no gene match. CDR3 length equals 15 residues. CDR1 and CDR2 (germline): MNHEY, SVGAGI. CDR3 in amino acids: CASSPGTSSAYEQYF. CDR3 bases: TGTGCCAGCAGCCCCGGGACTAGCTCTGCCTACGAGCAGTACTTC.

V gene TRBV27 combines with J gene TRBJ2-7; tentative D call: TRBD1 (6 bases). This CDR3 contains 15 residues. Trimming removed 6 bases at V and 4 bases at J, with 19 bases between. Germline CDR1 reads MNHEY; CDR2 reads SMNVEV (reference sequence). The CDR3 coding sequence is TGTGCCAGCAGCCCAGAACGGGCAGGGGATTACGAGCAGTACTTC. Protein product: CASSPERAGDYEQYF.

The V call is TRBV4-1, the J call TRBJ2-2, with D perhaps given as TRBD1 or TRBD2 (6 bases each). Germline assignment: CDR1 MGHRA and CDR2 YSYEKL. Trimming left V 1 base short and J 6 bases short, with 18 bases between. The CDR3 extends over 17 amino acids. CDR3 sequence reads: CASSQVSRGLEAGELFF. The CDR3 bases are TGCGCCAGCAGCCAAGTGAGCCGGGGGCTGGAAGCCGGGGAGCTGTTTTTT.

This sequence joins TRBV19 and TRBJ1-1, with D possibly matching TRBD1 (5 bases). CDR3 length equals 17 residues. Per germline, CDR1 LNHDA and CDR2 SQIVND (reference sequence). V was clipped by 5 bases and J by 0 bases, with 19 bases between them. CDR3 in amino acids: CASSSQARAIMNTEAFF. The CDR3 DNA is TGTGCCAGTAGTTCACAGGCGAGAGCGATTATGAACACTGAAGCTTTCTTT. Variable domain in full (rest from reference TRBV19 and TRBJ1-1): DGGITQSPKYLFRKEGQNVTLSCEQNLNHDAMYWYRQDPGQGLRLIYYSQIVNDFQKGDIAEGYSVSREKKESFPLTVTSAQKNPTAFYLCASSSQARAIMNTEAFFGQGTRLTVV.

The chain joins TRBV28 to TRBJ2-3; 8 bases map to TRBD2. This CDR3 has 16 residues. Germline CDR1 is MDHEN and CDR2 is SYDVKM. With 4 bases clipped from V and 3 bases from J, the junction kept 9 bases outside the gene matches. CDR3 nucleotides: TGTGCCAGCAGTTCACCTCGGGAGCGGGAGACAGATACGCAGTATTTT. This translates into CASSSPRERETDTQYF.

Turning to this clone: The same CDR3 is also encoded by other DNA sequences in this sample. The gene calls are TRBV5-6 and TRBJ2-7; no firm D call. From germline, CDR1 is SGHDT and CDR2 YYEEEE. Trimming stripped 0 bases from V and 3 bases from J, with 7 bases between. The CDR3 has 13 residues. The CDR3 spells CASSLAGIYEQYF. CDR3 DNA sequence: TGTGCCAGCAGCTTGGCAGGCATCTACGAGCAGTACTTC.

V usage is TRBV11-2 and J usage is TRBJ1-2, with a weak D call TRBD1 (5 bases). V lost 1 base to trimming and J lost 7 bases, with 13 bases between them. This CDR3 has 14 residues. In germline, CDR1 is SGHAT, CDR2 FQNNGV. The CDR3 sequence is CASSLGGWGVGYTF. In nucleotides, the CDR3 is TGTGCCAGCAGCTTAGGAGGTTGGGGGGTTGGCTACACCTTC.

This clone was counted between two and nine times. CDR3 protein: CASSDPDMKYEQYF. CDR3 nucleotides: TGTGCCAGCAGCGACCCGGACATGAAGTACGAGCAGTACTTC. The J gene is TRBJ2-7, the V gene TRBV7-9; D is perhaps TRBD1 (5 bases). The CDR3 spans 14 residues. Germline values: CDR1 SEHNR, CDR2 FQNEAQ (reference sequence). The V end lost 5 bases, the J end lost 4 bases, and 15 bases lay between the germline ends.

V usage is TRBV6-1 and J usage is TRBJ1-1; D remains unclear. The V gene's germline CDR1 is MNHNS and CDR2 SASEGT. CDR3 length: 12 residues. The germline V and J ends were trimmed by 4 bases and 4 bases, with 7 bases remaining between them. The CDR3 spells CASSGRATEAFF. The DNA for the CDR3 is TGTGCCAGCAGTGGGCGGGCCACTGAAGCTTTCTTT.

About this clone: The sample carries other DNA sequences with the same CDR3. CDR3 bases: TGTGCCAGCAGCTTATCTACAGGGGTCGAGACCCAGTACTTC. Translation gives CASSLSTGVETQYF. J is TRBJ2-5 and V is TRBV7-9, with 7 bases matching TRBD1. The CDR3 covers 14 residues. Unmatched junction bases numbered 5, after V lost 2 bases and J lost 5 bases. Germline CDR1 SEHNR, CDR2 FQNEAQ (reference sequence).

J is TRBJ2-7 and V is TRBV27; the D gene is possibly TRBD1 (5 bases). The germline V gene encodes CDR1 MNHEY and CDR2 SMNVEV (reference sequence). Trimming removed 4 bases from V and 6 bases from J, with 13 bases in between. The CDR3 sequence is 13 residues long. The CDR3 loop reads CASSSLTEIEQYF. The CDR3 DNA follows: TGTGCCAGCAGTTCGTTGACAGAAATCGAGCAGTACTTC.

This chain connects TRBV7-3 to TRBJ2-1; no clear D. The CDR3 runs 16 residues. V gave up 5 bases and J gave up 1 base, with 15 bases separating them. The germline V gene has CDR1 SGHTA and CDR2 FQGTGA. The CDR3 loop is CASSAPGAGSYNEQFF. The DNA of the CDR3 is TGTGCCAGCAGCGCGCCGGGCGCTGGATCCTACAATGAGCAGTTCTTC.

J is TRBJ2-7 and V is TRBV2; 7 positions match TRBD2. Unmatched junction bases numbered 9, after V lost 3 bases and J lost 1 base. Germline V lookup: CDR1 SNHLY, CDR2 FYNNEI. CDR3 length: 16 residues. The CDR3 reads CASSDWRVGGSYEQYF. CDR3 in DNA: TGTGCCAGCAGTGATTGGCGTGTGGGGGGGTCCTACGAGCAGTACTTC.